This T cell receptor (beta chain) was recovered during a study of beta chain features in type 1 diabetes. At the level of the study: Similarity in age, gender and cell yields was seen between patients and healthy donors.

The germline gives CDR1 MGHRA, CDR2 YSYEKL. The V and J ends lost 7 bases and 1 base respectively, with 18 bases between them. The length of the CDR3 is 16 residues. A few counts support this clone. Its antigen remains unknown. Study conclusions and caveats: The study found fewer insertions and more deletions at VDJ junctions in type 1 diabetes patients.

One heparinised draw of blood, averaging about 110 mL, came from each donor. Reverse transcription of all isolated RNA meant that expressed TCRB transcripts were sequenced. TCRdb keeps only in-frame clones here, not all; method: immunoSEQ multiplex PCR. The data show some 150,000 clones, 7% to 10% seen once. The origin of this receptor is a man younger than 35 in good health. The sequencing input was central memory CD4+ T cells from blood. V is TRBV4-1 and J is TRBJ2-3; maybe TRBD1 (5 bases). DNA for the CDR3: TGCGCCAGCACCCCGGCCCGGGTAGGGGGCACAGATACGCAGTATTTT. Protein: CASTPARVGGTDTQYF.